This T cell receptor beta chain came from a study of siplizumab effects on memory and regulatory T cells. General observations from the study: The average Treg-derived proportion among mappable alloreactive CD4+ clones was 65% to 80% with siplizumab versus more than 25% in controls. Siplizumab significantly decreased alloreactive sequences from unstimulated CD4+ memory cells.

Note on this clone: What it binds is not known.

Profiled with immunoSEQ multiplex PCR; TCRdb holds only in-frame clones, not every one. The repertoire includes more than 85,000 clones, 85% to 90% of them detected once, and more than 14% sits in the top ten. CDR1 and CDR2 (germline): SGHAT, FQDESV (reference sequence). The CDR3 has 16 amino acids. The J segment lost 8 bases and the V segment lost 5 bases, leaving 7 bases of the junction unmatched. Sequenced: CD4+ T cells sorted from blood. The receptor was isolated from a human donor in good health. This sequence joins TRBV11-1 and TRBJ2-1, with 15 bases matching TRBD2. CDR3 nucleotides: TGTGCCAGCAGCCGATGGACTAGCGGGAGGGTAGATGAGCAGTTCTTC. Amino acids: CASSRWTSGRVDEQFF.